This TCR beta chain came from a study of T cell repertoires in cytomegalovirus infection (dated by TCRdb to the late 2010s). Background on the whole study: The peptide stimulations were aimed at well-studied HLA-B-restricted epitopes as well as recently identified HLA-C-restricted CMV epitopes, whose presentation resists viral immunomodulation. Donor HLA type was relevant to the analysis, as public TCR beta signatures indicated carriage of CMV infection together with the matching HLA type. The paper's findings and limits, for the study overall: Carriers of CMV infection plus the relevant HLA type were discriminated by the cumulative frequency of public TCR beta family members in the study cohort and in an independent roughly 370-donor cohort. The ex vivo response was dominated by HLA-C-restricted CMV-specific TCR beta clonotypes, which also provided the single most frequent clonotype in two of eight donors.

Only a few counts were recorded for this clonotype. Its recognized antigen is unknown. The input lacks base qualities; no much larger clone sits a single base away. The intended sense of this specimen's treatment or condition label: in vitro stimulation with specific CMV peptide epitopes to enrich CMV-specific T cells. Sequencing was performed on an Illumina HiSeq 1500. TCRdb reprocessed the public reads (quality trimming at Q25 with fastp, clone calling with MiXCR) and kept in-frame beta chains. Rows with a matching CDR3 protein are joined into one entry that keeps the most common DNA and genes. Recorded for this sample are 570,000 or so distinct CDR3 sequences; approximately 40% of them occurred a single time. The top ten clonotypes cover over 45% of the sample. CDR1 and CDR2, per the germline V gene, are MNHNS and SASEGT. There are 16 amino acids in the CDR3, from cysteine to phenylalanine inclusive. The DNA shown is the 48-base CDR3, in frame from base 1. Trimming at the junction amounts to 5 bases on V and 8 bases on J, and the germline ends lie 24 bases apart.

The TCR originated in a human donor in good health (CMV status not recorded). Some clones in this sample may be carry-over from other donors' samples. Source: cultured PBMCs, taken from culture after CMV antigen stimulation. The chain is encoded by TRBV6-1 joined to TRBJ1-1; the best D guess is TRBD1, with 5 bases matching. For the CDR3, the sequence is CASSTRPTGTGNEAFF. Read as DNA, the sequence is TGTGCCAGCAGTACGCGTCCCACCGGGACTGGGAACGAAGCTTTCTTT.